What follows are 20 T cell receptor beta chains derived from one specimen sequenced in a study of T cells in women clearing cervical HPV infection. Produced via immunoSEQ multiplex PCR; TCRdb's table is partial and in-frame only. Its listing shows fewer than 10,000 clones. Sample: blood buffy coat. The receptor set was obtained from a woman aged 18 to 75 with a cervical HPV16 infection that either progressed to CIN3+ or cleared (not recorded which).

Comments on this clone: The read comes to an end 3 residues before the CDR3 does, leaving the germline J gene to fill in the end. The rearrangement links TRBV7-9 to TRBJ2-5, with 7 bases matching TRBD2. The CDR3 has 14 amino acids. V gave up 6 bases and J gave up 2 bases; unmatched junction bases: 6. Germline assignment: CDR1 SEHNR and CDR2 FQNEAQ (reference sequence). The CDR3 DNA, read in part, is TGTGCCAGCAGGGATGCGGGGGTACAAGAGACC. This encodes CASRDAGVQET. The entire CDR3 protein is CASRDAGVQETQYF.

This clone is classed as medium-sized by frequency. The read is 3 residues too short to cover the CDR3 end, so that end is filled in from the germline J gene. The V and J genes are TRBV2 and TRBJ2-4; TRBD2 aligns across 7 bases. The CDR3 runs to 16 residues. With V trimmed by 8 bases and J by 5 bases, 15 bases remained unmatched. The V gene's germline CDR1 is SNHLY and CDR2 FYNNEI. The CDR3 loop is CASSRLAAPPENIQYF. CDR3 DNA, as far as it was read: TGTGCCAGCTCGAGGCTAGCGGCCCCCCCCGAAAACATT. Full variable domain (missing parts from reference TRBV2 and TRBJ2-4): EPEVTQTPSHQVTQMGQEVILRCVPISNHLYFYWYRQILGQKVEFLVSFYNNEISEKSEIFDDQFSVERPDGSNFTLKIRSTKLEDSAMYFCASSRLAAPPENIQYFGAGTRLSVL.

Notes on this clone: The read is 3 residues too short to cover the CDR3 end, so that end is filled in from the germline J gene. The genes are TRBV11-2 and TRBJ2-1, with a weak D call TRBD1 (5 bases). Looked up from germline, CDR1 is SGHAT and CDR2 is FQNNGV. The CDR3 loop spans 15 amino acids. Trimming removed 5 bases at V and 3 bases at J, with 14 bases between. Incomplete CDR3 DNA: TGTGCCAGCAGCCCGACAGCTTCACTCTACAATGAG. Amino acids: CASSPTASLYNE. The full CDR3 reads CASSPTASLYNEQFF.

Considering frequency, this clone is medium-sized. The read is 3 residues too short to cover the CDR3 end, so that end is filled in from the germline J gene. The chain has TRBV14 and TRBJ2-5; a weak D match, TRBD2 (5 bases). The germline V gene encodes CDR1 SGHDN and CDR2 FVKESK. Trimming removed 1 base from V and 1 base from J, with 10 bases in between. This CDR3 is 15 amino acids long. The sequenced part of the CDR3 DNA is TGTGCCAGCAGCCAAGTCAGAGGGCTCCAAGAGACC. Its translation is CASSQVRGLQET. The entire CDR3 reads CASSQVRGLQETQYF.

Comment on this clone: The CDR3 goes on 3 residues after the read ends, and that part is filled in from the germline J gene. Additional DNA sequences in this sample encode the identical CDR3. The chain employs TRBV7-3 and TRBJ1-1; TRBD1 aligns across 10 bases. The CDR3 length is 14 residues. Germline V gene lookup returns CDR1 SGHTA and CDR2 FQGTGA. CDR3 DNA, as far as it was read: TGTGCCAGTAGCCCCGGGACAGGGGCATCCGAA. It translates to CASSPGTGASE. The whole CDR3 protein reads CASSPGTGASEAFF. The full variable domain, with the rest looked up from reference TRBV7-3 and TRBJ1-1, is GAGVSQTPSNKVTEKGKYVELRCDPISGHTALYWYRQSLGQGPEFLIYFQGTGAADDSGLPNDRFFAVRPEGSVSTLKIQRTERGDSAVYLCASSPGTGASEAFFGQGTRLTVV.

As to this clone: The CDR3 goes on 3 residues after the read ends, and that part is filled in from the germline J gene. The rearrangement uses TRBV19 and TRBJ1-4; 7 bases are shared with TRBD1. V shed 9 bases and J 4 bases; nucleotides not matched to a gene: 14. Germline CDR1 LNHDA, CDR2 SQIVND (reference sequence). The CDR3 length is 16 residues. The DNA read from the CDR3 is TGTGCCAGCAAGATCGAGACAGGGCGCCTTAATGAAAAA. This encodes CASKIETGRLNEK. From start to end, the CDR3 is CASKIETGRLNEKLFF.

In regard to this clone: The read falls 3 residues short of the CDR3 end, and the missing part is taken from the germline J gene. This chain links TRBV2 with TRBJ1-2; perhaps TRBD1 as D (5 bases). Germline values: CDR1 SNHLY, CDR2 FYNNEI. The CDR3 is 16 residues long. With 3 bases removed from V and 3 bases from J, the gap between germline ends came to 17 bases. The CDR3 protein is CASSDPGEREHYGYTF. The sequenced CDR3 bases are TGTGCCAGCAGTGATCCGGGGGAAAGGGAACACTATGGC.

About this clone: The read halts 3 residues ahead of the CDR3 end, with the missing end drawn from the germline J gene. The chain joins TRBV6-1 to TRBJ1-2, with D unresolved. Germline values: CDR1 MNHNS, CDR2 SASEGT. The CDR3 runs to 16 residues. Trimming cost V 0 bases and J 0 bases, with 11 bases left between them. This CDR3 reads CASSEAKVLANYGYTF. The sequenced part of the CDR3 DNA is TGTGCCAGCAGTGAAGCGAAGGTCCTAGCTAACTATGGC.

This CDR3 is CSARDSRSGNTIYF. Partial CDR3 DNA: TGCAGTGCCAGGGACAGCCGCTCTGGAAACACC. V gene TRBV20-1 combines with J gene TRBJ1-3; the match to TRBD1 covers 7 bases. The sequence runs out 3 residues before the end of the CDR3; the remainder is reconstructed from the germline J gene. CDR3 size: 14 residues. Germline V CDR1 and CDR2: DFQATT, SNEGSKA (reference sequence). With V trimmed by 6 bases and J by 0 bases, 5 bases remained unmatched.

Judged by frequency, this clone is medium-sized. The read comes to an end 3 residues before the CDR3 does, leaving the germline J gene to fill in the end. V is TRBV19 and J is TRBJ2-5; D remains ambiguous. The CDR3 length is 13 residues. Trimming removed 6 bases at V and 5 bases at J, with 13 bases between. Per the germline V gene, CDR1 is LNHDA and CDR2 is SQIVND (reference sequence). Partial CDR3 DNA: TGTGCCAGTAGCCACCCCCACCGGGAGACC. Protein product: CASSHPHRET. The complete CDR3 reads CASSHPHRETQYF.

Note on this clone: With the read ending 3 residues before the CDR3 end, the germline J gene is used to fill in that end. This chain joins TRBV13 and TRBJ1-1; TRBD1 matches at 8 bases. From germline, CDR1 is PRHDT and CDR2 FYEKMQ (reference sequence). The CDR3 length is 15 residues. Trimming took 5 bases from V and 0 from J; bases not matched to a gene: 5. CDR3 bases read: TGTGCCAGCAGCATTCGACAGGGGCTGAACACTGAA. Residues: CASSIRQGLNTE. The whole CDR3 sequence is CASSIRQGLNTEAFF.

Comment on this clone: The read falls 3 residues short of the CDR3 end, and the missing part is taken from the germline J gene. The chain carries TRBV7-9 and TRBJ1-2; D is unclear. In germline, CDR1 is SEHNR, CDR2 FQNEAQ (reference sequence). The CDR3 totals 14 residues. The part of the CDR3 DNA that was read is TGTGCCAGCAGCTTAGCAGGCCCAGGTTACGGC. Residues: CASSLAGPGYG. Given in full, the CDR3 is CASSLAGPGYGYTF.

Note on this clone: The CDR3 is cut off 3 residues early in the read; its end comes from the germline J gene. The chain employs TRBV2 and TRBJ2-7; 7 nucleotides line up with TRBD1. The V gene end was trimmed by 10 bases and the J gene end by 5 bases; junction bases not matched to a gene: 8. This CDR3 comprises 12 residues. The germline CDR1 and CDR2 sequences are SNHLY and FYNNEI. CDR3 amino acids: CANQQDRNEQYF. The sequenced CDR3 bases are TGTGCCAACCAACAGGACAGGAACGAG. The full variable domain, in which reference TRBV2 and TRBJ2-7 provide the parts outside the CDR3, is EPEVTQTPSHQVTQMGQEVILRCVPISNHLYFYWYRQILGQKVEFLVSFYNNEISEKSEIFDDQFSVERPDGSNFTLKIRSTKLEDSAMYFCANQQDRNEQYFGPGTRLTVT.

Regarding this clone: The read terminates 3 residues ahead of where the CDR3 ends, so the germline J gene completes it. This chain joins TRBV11-1 and TRBJ1-1, with D unclear. CDR3 length equals 14 residues. V lost 0 bases, J lost 1 base, and 6 bases lay in between. The germline CDR1 and CDR2 sequences are SGHAT and FQDESV (reference sequence). The CDR3: CASSLAGPNTEAFF. The CDR3 bases that were read are TGTGCCAGCAGCTTAGCAGGGCCGAACACTGAA. Together with reference TRBV11-1 and TRBJ1-1, the CDR3 gives the full variable domain: EAEVAQSPRYKITEKSQAVAFWCDPISGHATLYWYRQILGQGPELLVQFQDESVVDDSQLPKDRFSAERLKGVDSTLKIQPAELGDSAMYLCASSLAGPNTEAFFGQGTRLTVV.

Worth noting for this clone: The CDR3 is cut off 3 residues early in the read; its end comes from the germline J gene. The chain carries TRBV29-1 and TRBJ1-2; TRBD1 might be the D (6 bases). The CDR3 consists of 13 residues. Germline assignment: CDR1 SQVTM and CDR2 ANQGSEA. V was clipped by 0 bases and J by 4 bases, with 9 bases between them. The sequenced part of the CDR3 DNA is TGCAGCGTTGAAGATGACAGGTTCTATGGC. Translated, it gives CSVEDDRFYG. The entire CDR3 reads CSVEDDRFYGYTF.

By frequency, this clone registers medium-sized. The read finishes 3 residues shy of the CDR3 end, and the germline J gene is used to complete it. V usage is TRBV7-8 and J usage is TRBJ2-7; D ambiguous. V gave up 3 bases and J gave up 6 bases, with 6 bases separating them. CDR3 size: 11 residues. Germline V gives CDR1 SGHVS, CDR2 FQNEAQ. The DNA read from the CDR3 is TGTGCCAGCAGCTTGTCAGTCGAG. Its translation is CASSLSVE. The entire CDR3 is CASSLSVEQYF.

About this clone itself: The read gets to within 3 residues of the CDR3 end, and the germline J gene fills in the rest. J is TRBJ2-7 and V is TRBV18; perhaps TRBD1 as D (6 bases). Per the germline V gene, CDR1 is KGHSH and CDR2 is LQKENI. Trimming took off 8 bases at V and 4 bases at J, with 12 bases between the two ends. The CDR3 has 12 residues. The DNA read from the CDR3 is TGTGCCAGCGCGCCAGGGGCATACGAG. It specifies CASAPGAYE. The full-length CDR3 reads as CASAPGAYEQYF.

In the case of this clone: Sequencing ends 3 residues short of the CDR3 end; the germline J gene provides the rest. The J gene is TRBJ2-2, the V gene TRBV10-2, with 7 nucleotides matching TRBD2. Germline V gene lookup returns CDR1 WSHSY and CDR2 SAAADI. The CDR3 runs 13 residues. Trimming cost V 8 bases and J 3 bases; bases outside gene matches: 3. The CDR3 is CASRDYDTGELFF. The part of the CDR3 DNA that was read is TGCGCCAGCCGGGACTACGACACCGGGGAG.

On this clone: Read coverage stops 3 residues before the CDR3 terminus; the germline J gene supplies the remainder. V is TRBV7-9 and J is TRBJ2-3, with 8 positions matching TRBD2. Germline CDR1 and CDR2: SEHNR and FQNEAQ (reference sequence). The J segment lost 5 bases and the V segment lost 5 bases, leaving 9 bases of the junction unmatched. The CDR3 has 15 amino acids. Incomplete CDR3 DNA: TGTGCCAGCAGCCTAAGCGGGGGCCGGAGAGATACG. Its protein product is CASSLSGGRRDT. The whole CDR3 protein is CASSLSGGRRDTQYF.

In terms of frequency, this clone is medium-sized. The read comes to an end 3 residues before the CDR3 does, leaving the germline J gene to fill in the end. The chain carries TRBV5-1 and TRBJ2-2; no clear D. V gave up 7 bases and J gave up 6 bases, with 7 bases separating them. Germline loops: CDR1 SGHRS, CDR2 YFSETQ. The CDR3 sequence is 11 residues long. The CDR3 sequence is CASYSSGELFF. Partial CDR3 DNA: TGCGCCAGCTATAGTTCCGGGGAG.